This T cell receptor beta chain was recorded in a study of control samples from healthy donors and cancer patients. The CDR3 totals 17 residues. Trimming removed 2 bases from V and 5 bases from J; junction bases left unmatched: 12. Germline V CDR1 and CDR2: SGHTA, FQGNSA. Using immunoSEQ multiplex PCR, the repertoire was profiled, and TCRdb retains in-frame clones only, with some absent. Of about 89,000 clones detected, 85% to 90% appear once; the ten largest clones hold less than 2.5%. The sequence was collected from a middle-aged woman in good health. This sequence joins TRBV7-2 and TRBJ2-5; 9 nucleotides match TRBD1. The sequencing input was blood. The CDR3 sequence is CASSLRSGTGFSETQYF. CDR3 sequence (DNA): TGTGCCAGCAGCTTACGGTCTGGGACAGGGTTTTCGGAGACCCAGTACTTC.